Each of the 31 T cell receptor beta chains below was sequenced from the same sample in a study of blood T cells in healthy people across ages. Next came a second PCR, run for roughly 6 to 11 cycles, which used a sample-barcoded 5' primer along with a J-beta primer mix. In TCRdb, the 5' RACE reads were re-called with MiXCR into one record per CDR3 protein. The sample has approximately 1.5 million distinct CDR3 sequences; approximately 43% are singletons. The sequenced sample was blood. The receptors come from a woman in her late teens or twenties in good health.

DNA for the CDR3: TGTGCCAGCAGCTCTAATCACGGGATTAACTATGGCTACACCTTC. Protein sequence: CASSSNHGINYGYTF. The gene calls are TRBV7-2 and TRBJ1-2; no clear D. V was clipped by 4 bases and J by 1 base, with 13 bases between them. Germline CDR1 SGHTA, CDR2 FQGNSA. This CDR3 has 15 amino acids.

The DNA for the CDR3 is TGTGCCAGCAGCTGGGGACTCCCCTACGAGCAGTACTTC. This gives the protein CASSWGLPYEQYF. The chain recombines TRBV7-9 with TRBJ2-7; TRBD2 might be the D (6 bases). The germline V gene has CDR1 SEHNR and CDR2 FQNEAQ (reference sequence). V dropped 4 bases and J dropped 2 bases, with 9 bases sitting between them. The CDR3 extends over 13 amino acids.

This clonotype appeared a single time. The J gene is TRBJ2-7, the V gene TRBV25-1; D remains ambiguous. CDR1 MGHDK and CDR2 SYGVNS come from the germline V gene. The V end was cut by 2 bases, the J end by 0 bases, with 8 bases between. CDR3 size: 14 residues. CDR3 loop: CASSERASSYEQYF. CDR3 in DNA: TGTGCCAGCAGTGAACGGGCAAGCTCCTACGAGCAGTACTTC.

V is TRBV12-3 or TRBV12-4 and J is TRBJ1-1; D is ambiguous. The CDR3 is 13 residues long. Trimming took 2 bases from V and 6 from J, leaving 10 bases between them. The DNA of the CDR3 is TGTGCCAGCAGTTTATGGACGGCGGCTGAAGCTTTCTTT. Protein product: CASSLWTAAEAFF.

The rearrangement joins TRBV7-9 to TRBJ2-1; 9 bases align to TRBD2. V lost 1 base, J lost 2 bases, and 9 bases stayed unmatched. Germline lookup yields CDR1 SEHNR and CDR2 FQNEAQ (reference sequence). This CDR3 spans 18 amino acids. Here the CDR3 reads CASSLEGTSSTTYNEQFF. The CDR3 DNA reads TGTGCCAGCAGCTTAGAGGGGACTAGCAGTACCACCTACAATGAGCAGTTCTTC.

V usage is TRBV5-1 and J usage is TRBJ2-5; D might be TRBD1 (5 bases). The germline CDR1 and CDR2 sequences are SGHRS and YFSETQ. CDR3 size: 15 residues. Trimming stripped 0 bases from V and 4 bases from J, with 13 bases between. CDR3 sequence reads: CASSLVGVGRETQYF. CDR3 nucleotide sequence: TGCGCCAGCAGCTTGGTTGGAGTGGGGCGAGAGACCCAGTACTTC.

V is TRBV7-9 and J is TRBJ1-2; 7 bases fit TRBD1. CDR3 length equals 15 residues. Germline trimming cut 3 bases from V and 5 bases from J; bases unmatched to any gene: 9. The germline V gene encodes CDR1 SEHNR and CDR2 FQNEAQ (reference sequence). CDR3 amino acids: CASSFEGTVEYGYTF. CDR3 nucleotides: TGTGCCAGCAGCTTCGAGGGGACAGTTGAGTATGGCTACACCTTC. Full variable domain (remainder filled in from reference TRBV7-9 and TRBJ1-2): DTGVSQNPRHKITKRGQNVTFRCDPISEHNRLYWYRQTLGQGPEFLTYFQNEAQLEKSRLLSDRFSAERPKGSFSTLEIQRTEQGDSAMYLCASSFEGTVEYGYTFGSGTRLTVV.

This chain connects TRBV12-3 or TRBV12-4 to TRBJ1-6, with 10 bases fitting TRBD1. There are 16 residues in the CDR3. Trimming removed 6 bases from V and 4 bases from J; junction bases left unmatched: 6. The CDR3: CASSLGTGAYNSPLHF. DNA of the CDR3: TGTGCCAGCAGCCTGGGGACAGGGGCTTATAATTCACCCCTCCACTTT.

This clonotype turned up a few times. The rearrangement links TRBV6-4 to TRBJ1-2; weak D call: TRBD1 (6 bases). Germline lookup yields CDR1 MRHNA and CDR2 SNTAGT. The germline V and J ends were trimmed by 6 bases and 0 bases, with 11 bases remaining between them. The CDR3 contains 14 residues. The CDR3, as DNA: TGTGCCAGCAGGCATCAGGGGCCTAACTATGGCTACACCTTC. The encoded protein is CASRHQGPNYGYTF.

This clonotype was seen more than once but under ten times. CDR3 in amino acids: CASGSHGYQETQYF. CDR3 coding DNA: TGTGCCAGCGGGAGCCATGGGTACCAAGAGACCCAGTACTTC. The J gene is TRBJ2-5, the V gene TRBV12-3 or TRBV12-4; D is perhaps TRBD2 (5 bases). V was clipped by 8 bases and J by 0 bases, with 13 bases between them. The CDR3 runs 14 residues.

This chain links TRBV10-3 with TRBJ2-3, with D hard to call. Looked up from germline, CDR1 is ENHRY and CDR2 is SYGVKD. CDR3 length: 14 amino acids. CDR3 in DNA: TGTACCACGTTAAGTCCGGGCGACACAGATACGCAGTATTTT. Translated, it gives CTTLSPGDTDTQYF.

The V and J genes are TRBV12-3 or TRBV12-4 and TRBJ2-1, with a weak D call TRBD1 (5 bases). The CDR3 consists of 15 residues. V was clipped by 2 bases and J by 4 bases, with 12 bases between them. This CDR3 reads CASSLTGQNYNEQFF. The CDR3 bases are TGTGCCAGCAGTTTAACCGGACAAAATTACAATGAGCAGTTCTTC.

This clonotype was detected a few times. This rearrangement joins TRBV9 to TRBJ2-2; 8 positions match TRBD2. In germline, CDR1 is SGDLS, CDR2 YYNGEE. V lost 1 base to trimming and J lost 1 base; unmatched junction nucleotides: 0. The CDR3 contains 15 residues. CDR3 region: CASSVLAGNTGELFF. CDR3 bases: TGTGCCAGCAGCGTACTAGCGGGGAACACCGGGGAGCTGTTTTTT.

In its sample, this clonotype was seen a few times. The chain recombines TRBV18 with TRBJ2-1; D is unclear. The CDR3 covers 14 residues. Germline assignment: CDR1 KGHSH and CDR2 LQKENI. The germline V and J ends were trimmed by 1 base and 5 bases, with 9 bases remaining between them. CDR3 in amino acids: CASSPQLGDNEQFF. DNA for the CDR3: TGTGCCAGCTCACCACAACTTGGGGACAATGAGCAGTTCTTC.

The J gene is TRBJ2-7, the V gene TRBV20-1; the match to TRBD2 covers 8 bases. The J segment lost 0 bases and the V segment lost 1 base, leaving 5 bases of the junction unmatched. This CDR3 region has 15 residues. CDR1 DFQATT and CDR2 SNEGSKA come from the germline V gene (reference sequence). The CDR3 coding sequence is TGCAGTGCTAGAGGGGGACTAGGTCCCTCCTACGAGCAGTACTTC. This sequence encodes CSARGGLGPSYEQYF.

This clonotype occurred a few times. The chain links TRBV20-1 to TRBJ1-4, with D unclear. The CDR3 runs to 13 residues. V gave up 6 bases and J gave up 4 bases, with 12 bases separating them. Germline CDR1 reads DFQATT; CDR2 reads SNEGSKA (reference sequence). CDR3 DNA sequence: TGCAGTGCGTTGGATAACCTTAATGAAAAACTGTTTTTT. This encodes CSALDNLNEKLFF.

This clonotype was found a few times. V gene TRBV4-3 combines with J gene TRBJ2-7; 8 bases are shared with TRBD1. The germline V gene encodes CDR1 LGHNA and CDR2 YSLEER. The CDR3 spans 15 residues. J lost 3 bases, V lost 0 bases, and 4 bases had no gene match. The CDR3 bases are TGCGCCAGCAGCCAAGACCGGGACAGGATCTACGAGCAGTACTTC. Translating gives CASSQDRDRIYEQYF.

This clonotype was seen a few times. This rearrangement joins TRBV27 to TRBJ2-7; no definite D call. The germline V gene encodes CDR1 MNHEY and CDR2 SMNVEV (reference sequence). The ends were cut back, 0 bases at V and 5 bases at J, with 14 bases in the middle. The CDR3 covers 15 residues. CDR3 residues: CASSLSTSARDEQYF. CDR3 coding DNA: TGTGCCAGCAGTTTATCCACCAGCGCACGCGACGAGCAGTACTTC.

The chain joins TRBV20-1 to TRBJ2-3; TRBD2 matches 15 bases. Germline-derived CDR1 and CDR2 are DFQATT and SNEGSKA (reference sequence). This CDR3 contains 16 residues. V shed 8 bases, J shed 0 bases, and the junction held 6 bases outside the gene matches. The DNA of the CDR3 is TGCAGTCCGGGGACTAGCGGGGGGTCTAGCACAGATACGCAGTATTTT. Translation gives CSPGTSGGSSTDTQYF.

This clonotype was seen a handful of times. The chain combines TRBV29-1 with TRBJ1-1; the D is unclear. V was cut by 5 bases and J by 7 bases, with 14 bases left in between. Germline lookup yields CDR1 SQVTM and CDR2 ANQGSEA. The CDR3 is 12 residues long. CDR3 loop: CSVPGPHCEAFF. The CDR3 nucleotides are TGCAGCGTTCCCGGGCCCCATTGTGAAGCTTTCTTT.

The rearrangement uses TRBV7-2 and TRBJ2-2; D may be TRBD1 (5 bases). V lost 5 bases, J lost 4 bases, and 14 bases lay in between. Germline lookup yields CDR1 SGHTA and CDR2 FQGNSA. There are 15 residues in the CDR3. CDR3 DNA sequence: TGTGCCAGCAGCGTGGGCACCCAGGGCACCGGGGAGCTGTTTTTT. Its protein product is CASSVGTQGTGELFF.

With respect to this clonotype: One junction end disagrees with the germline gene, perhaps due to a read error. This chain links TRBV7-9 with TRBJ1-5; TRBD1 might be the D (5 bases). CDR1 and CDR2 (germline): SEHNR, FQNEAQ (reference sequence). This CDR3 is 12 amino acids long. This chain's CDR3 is CAGSSGRQPQHF. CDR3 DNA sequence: TGTGCCGGCAGCTCGGGACGGCAGCCCCAGCATTTT.

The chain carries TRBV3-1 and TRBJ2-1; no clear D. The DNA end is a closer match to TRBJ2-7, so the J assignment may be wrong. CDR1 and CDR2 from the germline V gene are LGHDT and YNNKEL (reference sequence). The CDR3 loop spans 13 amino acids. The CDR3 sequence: CASSHHSYNEQYF. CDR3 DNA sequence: TGTGCCAGCAGCCATCACAGCTACAATGAGCAGTACTTC.

In nucleotides, the CDR3 is TGTGCCAGCAGCGGTATAGGGACTCGCGGGAGCTCCTACAATGAGCAGTTCTTC. Protein sequence: CASSGIGTRGSSYNEQFF. The chain carries TRBV2 and TRBJ2-1; TRBD2 matches at 7 bases. From germline, CDR1 is SNHLY and CDR2 FYNNEI. The J segment lost 0 bases and the V segment lost 6 bases, leaving 14 bases of the junction unmatched. The CDR3 sequence is 18 residues long.

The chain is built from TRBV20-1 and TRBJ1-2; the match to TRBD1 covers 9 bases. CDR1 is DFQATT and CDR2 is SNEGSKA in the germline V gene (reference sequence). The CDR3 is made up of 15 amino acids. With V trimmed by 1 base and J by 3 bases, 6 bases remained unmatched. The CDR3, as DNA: TGCAGTGCTAGAGGAAACAGGGGGCGCGACTATGGCTACACCTTC. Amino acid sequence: CSARGNRGRDYGYTF.

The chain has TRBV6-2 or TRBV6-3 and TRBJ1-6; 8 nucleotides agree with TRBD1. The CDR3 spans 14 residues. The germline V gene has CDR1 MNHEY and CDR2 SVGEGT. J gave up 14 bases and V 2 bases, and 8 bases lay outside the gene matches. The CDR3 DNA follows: TGTGCCAGCAGTTACAGACAGGGGCTTTTAGCCCTCCACTTT. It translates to CASSYRQGLLALHF.

The CDR3 DNA reads as TGTGCCAGCAGCCAGAATGGGGCCAACGTCCTGACTTTC. Protein product: CASSQNGANVLTF. This chain links TRBV7-2 with TRBJ2-6; D gene uncertain. The V gene lost 5 bases and the J gene lost 3 bases, with 5 bases spanning the gap. The germline V gene encodes CDR1 SGHTA and CDR2 FQGNSA. CDR3 length: 13 amino acids.

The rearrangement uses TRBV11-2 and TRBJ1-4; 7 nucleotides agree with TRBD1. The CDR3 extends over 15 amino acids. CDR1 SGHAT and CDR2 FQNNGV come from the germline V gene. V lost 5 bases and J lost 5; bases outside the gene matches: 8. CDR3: CASSTWTGENEKLFF. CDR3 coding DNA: TGTGCCAGCAGCACCTGGACAGGAGAAAATGAAAAACTGTTTTTT.

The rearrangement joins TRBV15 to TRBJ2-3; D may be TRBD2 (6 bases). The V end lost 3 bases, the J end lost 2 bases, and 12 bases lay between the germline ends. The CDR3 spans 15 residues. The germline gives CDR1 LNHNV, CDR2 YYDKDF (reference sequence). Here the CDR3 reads CATSRGDWDTDTQYF. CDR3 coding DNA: TGTGCCACCAGCAGGGGGGACTGGGACACAGATACGCAGTATTTT.

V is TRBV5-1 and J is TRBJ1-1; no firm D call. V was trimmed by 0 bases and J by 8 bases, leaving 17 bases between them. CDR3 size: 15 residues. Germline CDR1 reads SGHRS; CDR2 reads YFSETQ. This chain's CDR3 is CASSLVPTKGGEAFF. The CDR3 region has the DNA TGCGCCAGCAGCTTGGTTCCGACAAAAGGAGGCGAAGCTTTCTTT.

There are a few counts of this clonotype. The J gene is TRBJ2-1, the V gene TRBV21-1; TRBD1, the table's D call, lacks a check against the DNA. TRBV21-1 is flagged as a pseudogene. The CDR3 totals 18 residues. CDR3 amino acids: CASSLNKTRETLYNEQFF. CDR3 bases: TGTGCCAGCAGTCTAAATAAAACCCGGGAGACCCTCTACAATGAGCAGTTCTTC.